This T cell receptor beta chain was observed in a study of cytomegalovirus exposure and HLA in healthy donors. Per the germline V gene, CDR1 is SGHRS and CDR2 is YFSETQ. V was shortened by 0 bases and J by 6 bases, with 13 bases between the two germline ends. The CDR3 runs to 14 residues. PCR involved 60 Vbeta and 13 Jbeta primers. The assay was immunoSEQ multiplex PCR, and TCRdb's table has in-frame clones only and misses some. Seen here are 150,000 to 200,000 clones, 68% observed once, and the top ten hold roughly 10%. The clonotype was recovered from a man aged 30 to 39 in good health and CMV-seropositive. V and J are TRBV5-1 and TRBJ2-7; D unresolved. The sequencing input was PBMCs. Written as DNA, the CDR3 is TGCGCCAGCAGCTTGGATCCGGAGATAACCGAGCAGTACTTC. Translation gives CASSLDPEITEQYF.